The sequence of this T cell receptor (beta chain) was determined in a study of Graves' ophthalmopathy and Graves' hyperthyroidism. Whole-study findings and limits: Blood also held most thyroid clonotypes expanded above 0.001 frequency. Sensitivity reached 85% to 90% and specificity roughly 82% for a 13-signature model separating ophthalmopathy from stable hyperthyroidism.

The TCR beta CDR3 regions underwent amplification from RNA transcripts. The first round was an RT-PCR with HTBI primers, and the second round was a multiplex PCR. TCRdb itself ran the multiplex PCR reads through MiXCR, one entry per CDR3 protein. The sample contains 900,000 to 1,200,000 distinct CDR3 sequences, roughly two fifths of which appear only once. Uncontrolled infections, other autoimmune diseases, pregnancy or lactation barred patients from enrollment. There are 12 residues in the CDR3. CDR1 SQVTM and CDR2 ANQGSEA come from the germline V gene. The trim removed 4 bases at V and 8 bases at J, leaving 7 bases unmatched. Comments on this clonotype: Its antigen is as yet unknown.

The V call is TRBV29-1, the J call TRBJ1-2, with 7 positions matching TRBD1. The origin of this receptor is an adult man with Graves' hyperthyroidism. The sequenced material came from peripheral blood or thyroid tissue (not recorded which). CDR3 sequence reads: CSVAPRTGGYTF. The CDR3 DNA is TGCAGCGTTGCACCTAGGACAGGAGGCTACACCTTC.